The rows below give T cell receptor beta chains drawn from one sample of a study of Graves' ophthalmopathy and Graves' hyperthyroidism. MiXCR was run by TCRdb on the multiplex PCR reads, yielding one entry per CDR3 protein. The sample contains some 240,000 distinct CDR3 sequences, around 50% of which appear only once. The specimen sequenced was peripheral blood. The receptor source for this set is an adult man with Graves' ophthalmopathy. The CDR3 runs from the conserved cysteine through the conserved F or W. A D gene is named only where the DNA matches it firmly. A row's size may be missing; if present it is once, few, many or a size class.

TRBD2,16,TRBV19,.,TRBJ2-7,CASSMPTSGVSYEQYF,TGTGCCAGCAGCATGCCGACTAGCGGGGTTTCCTACGAGCAGTACTTC
TRBD1,13,TRBV19,.,TRBJ2-7,CASSFQTGTEQYF,TGTGCCAGCAGCTTCCAGACAGGGACCGAGCAGTACTTC
.,15,TRBV6-1,.,TRBJ1-3,CASGPGSQAGNTIYF,TGTGCCAGCGGCCCTGGATCCCAGGCTGGAAACACCATATATTTT
TRBD1,13,TRBV6-5,few,TRBJ1-2,CASRKTGAYGYTF,TGTGCCAGCAGGAAGACAGGGGCCTATGGCTACACCTTC
.,14,TRBV7-8,.,TRBJ2-6,CASISGQVANVLTF,TGTGCCAGCATCTCCGGGCAGGTGGCCAACGTCCTGACTTTC
.,12,TRBV7-9,.,TRBJ1-1,CASSPDRLAAFF,TGTGCCAGCAGCCCTGACAGGCTTGCCGCTTTCTTT
TRBD2,16,TRBV12-3/TRBV12-4,.,TRBJ2-7,CASSQGTSGKLYEQYF,TGTGCCAGCAGTCAAGGGACTAGCGGGAAACTCTACGAGCAGTACTTC
.,14,TRBV24-1,many,TRBJ2-6,CATSDLSGANVLTF,TGTGCCACCAGTGATCTCTCTGGGGCCAACGTCCTGACTTTC
.,12,TRBV20-1,.,TRBJ2-5,CSARGSQETQYF,TGCAGTGCTAGGGGCAGTCAAGAGACCCAGTACTTC
.,12,TRBV29-1,many,TRBJ2-5,CSVVTRLETQYF,TGCAGCGTTGTCACTAGGCTAGAGACCCAGTACTTC
TRBD1,15,TRBV12-3/TRBV12-4,.,TRBJ1-4,CASSSGGQDLEKLFF,TGTGCCAGCAGTTCCGGGGGACAGGATCTCGAAAAACTGTTTTTT
TRBD1,17,TRBV9,.,TRBJ2-5,CASSQLLGTGLAETQYF,TGTGCCAGCAGCCAACTCCTCGGGACAGGGTTGGCGGAGACCCAGTACTTC
.,17,TRBV25-1,few,TRBJ1-3,CASSATRDRASGNTIYF,TGTGCCAGCAGTGCGACTCGGGACCGCGCCTCTGGAAACACCATATATTTT
.,16,TRBV13,many,TRBJ1-1,CASSLHLRGKDTEAFF,TGTGCCAGCAGCTTACACCTCAGGGGAAAGGACACTGAAGCTTTCTTT
TRBD1,15,TRBV5-6,many,TRBJ2-2,CASNHRTGGGGELFF,TGTGCCAGCAACCACCGGACAGGAGGAGGAGGGGAGCTGTTTTTT
TRBD2,15,TRBV10-3,.,TRBJ2-2,CAITEGLVGTGELFF,TGTGCCATCACCGAGGGACTAGTGGGAACCGGGGAGCTGTTTTTT
.,14,TRBV7-3,.,TRBJ2-2,CASSPSSATGELFF,TGTGCCAGCAGCCCCTCTAGCGCCACCGGGGAGCTGTTTTTT
TRBD1,14,TRBV29-1,.,TRBJ2-7,CSATQGARRDEQYF,TGCAGCGCCACCCAGGGGGCGAGACGGGACGAGCAGTACTTC
TRBD2,14,TRBV20-1,few,TRBJ2-7,CSASWAGGAYEQYF,TGCAGTGCTAGTTGGGCGGGAGGTGCCTACGAGCAGTACTTC
TRBD2,12,TRBV19,.,TRBJ2-2,CASGTGTSGTVF,TGTGCCAGTGGAACCGGGACTAGCGGGACTGTTTTT
.,14,TRBV20-1,.,TRBJ1-1,CSASGGSLNTEAFF,TGCAGTGCTAGTGGCGGCAGTTTGAACACTGAAGCTTTCTTT
.,13,TRBV5-1,.,TRBJ1-2,CASSLIGGGGYTF,TGCGCCAGCAGCTTGATAGGGGGTGGCGGCTACACCTTC
.,13,TRBV10-3,few,TRBJ1-4,CAIRPTASEKLFF,TGTGCCATCAGGCCAACAGCTAGTGAAAAACTGTTTTTT
TRBD1,14,TRBV12-3/TRBV12-4,.,TRBJ1-2,CASSLDGQGYGYTF,TGTGCCAGCAGCCTAGACGGACAGGGCTATGGCTACACCTTC
.,14,TRBV2,.,TRBJ2-7,CASSFGASSYEQYF,TGTGCCAGCAGTTTCGGGGCTAGCTCCTACGAGCAGTACTTC
TRBD1,14,TRBV12-3/TRBV12-4,.,TRBJ2-5,CASRLSGGRETQYF,TGTGCCAGCAGACTTTCAGGGGGCAGGGAGACCCAGTACTTC
TRBD2,15,TRBV5-4,.,TRBJ2-5,CASSPGLAGGGTQYF,TGTGCCAGCAGCCCGGGACTAGCGGGAGGAGGGACCCAGTACTTC
.,11,TRBV29-1,few,TRBJ1-2,CSVELFYGYTF,TGCAGCGTTGAACTTTTTTATGGCTACACCTTC
.,13,TRBV4-1,.,TRBJ1-5,CASSQETARPQHF,TGCGCCAGCAGCCAAGAAACTGCCAGGCCCCAGCATTTT
.,14,TRBV7-9,.,TRBJ1-6,CASSLVMYNSPLHF,TGTGCCAGCAGCTTAGTGATGTATAATTCACCCCTCCACTTT
.,14,TRBV7-9,.,TRBJ1-5,CASSEPGGDQPQHF,TGTGCCAGCAGCGAACCCGGGGGTGATCAGCCCCAGCATTTT
.,16,TRBV5-1,.,TRBJ2-6,CASRWDGASGANVLTF,TGCGCCAGCAGGTGGGACGGTGCCTCTGGGGCCAACGTCCTGACTTTC
TRBD2,16,TRBV9,.,TRBJ2-5,CASSVDSGRAQETQYF,TGTGCCAGCAGCGTAGATAGCGGGAGGGCCCAAGAGACCCAGTACTTC